This T cell receptor (beta chain) originates from a study of shared clonotypes between healthy human individuals (dated by TCRdb to between 2020 and 2021). For the study in its entirety: The cohort included three men and a couple of women between 18 and 49 years of age. To increase sequencing depth and limit assay-specific biases, different laboratories used diverse techniques to prepare libraries and sequence TCR repertoires. Leukapheresis yielded between about 0.9 and 9.5 billion PBMCs per donor. To estimate repertoire size and how much clonotype sharing occurs between individuals, the study deeply sequenced the blood TCR repertoires of five healthy adults.

Healthy HIV-negative adults with no recently reported acute infections or vaccinations were included as donors. Every donor was a Caucasian adult residing in Nashville, Tennessee, USA. For unsorted samples, tens of millions of PBMCs were counted and genomic DNA was extracted with the QIAamp DNA Blood Mini kit. After blood collection by leukapheresis, PBMCs were isolated using Ficoll-Histopaque density gradient centrifugation and then cryopreserved in the vapor phase of liquid nitrogen. Using the deep immunoSEQ assay, multiplex PCR amplified TCR CDR3 regions from genomic DNA. For each cell subset, the extracted genomic DNA was distributed evenly across all wells of several immunoSEQ 96-well plates, and each plate served as one replicate. For unsorted PBMC, roughly 330 ng genomic DNA, equal to 25,000 to 35,000 T cell genomes, was loaded into each replicate PCR. Ten immunoSEQ deep assay plates were used to sequence unsorted PBMC genomic DNA. The purified libraries were quantified using a Qubit 3.0 fluorometer, sized with a Bioanalyzer 2100, and then quantified again using the KAPA Library Quantification kit. A separate single-read 150-cycle Illumina NextSeq 550 flow cell was used to sequence each immunoSEQ 96-well plate. As for the original processing: Because the immunoSEQ output held only junctional sequences and lacked quality scores, the filtering could not match the filtering applied to full-length reads. Sequences were annotated with PyIR, a Python wrapper for IgBLAST v1.9, and V/J genes and CDR3 were assigned using IMGT germline references. Any read was removed if the V/J assignment was weak (E-value above 1e-6), the CDR3 was missing, or the read contained stop codons, out-of-frame junctions, or ambiguous translated residues. A V3J clonotype was defined by an identical inferred V gene, J gene, and CDR3 amino acid sequence. Percentage overlap between repertoires was computed as shared unique clonotypes divided by the size of the smaller repertoire. Three approaches were used to assess repertoire richness: RTK rarefaction, the Chao1 estimator, and Recon v2.1 estimates of unobserved clonotypes. What TCRdb holds here is the immuneACCESS table cut down to in-frame rearrangements. Part of the clones is not present; checked against another copy, under half of the missing clones reflect an unresolved V gene, and the others are unexplained. V, J and clone size are taken as reported in that table, and D and trimming were inferred from the DNA itself. Present in this sample are 500,000 to 650,000 clones, around 76% of which were seen just once. The ten largest clones capture approximately 12% of the sample.

Details on this clone: The specificity of this receptor is unknown. No much larger clone exists at a distance of one base, and base qualities are not known.

V sheds 2 bases and J sheds 1 base, leaving 11 bases between their ends. CDR1 and CDR2 (LGHNA, YNFKEQ) derive from the germline V gene. The CDR3 covers 16 residues, taking in both the cysteine and the phenylalanine. Only the CDR3 portion is preserved as DNA: 48 bases, with reading frame beginning at the first base. The paper's findings and limits, for the study overall: Sampling was restricted to blood, and TCR repertoires in tissues likely differ from the TCR repertoires found in blood. Pairwise subsampling indicated that sequencing depth was expected to affect the degree of clonotype sharing among donors. The small number of donors limited the genetic and exposure-history diversity represented.

This TCR came from a woman aged 40-49 years in good health. Some clones in this sample may be carry-over from other donors' samples. Sequencing input: PBMCs. The chain employs TRBV4-2 and TRBJ2-2; the D gene lacks a confident call. DNA sequence: TGTGCCAGCAGCCAACCAGGCAGCGTGAACACCGGGGAGCTGTTTTTT. It translates as CASSQPGSVNTGELFF.